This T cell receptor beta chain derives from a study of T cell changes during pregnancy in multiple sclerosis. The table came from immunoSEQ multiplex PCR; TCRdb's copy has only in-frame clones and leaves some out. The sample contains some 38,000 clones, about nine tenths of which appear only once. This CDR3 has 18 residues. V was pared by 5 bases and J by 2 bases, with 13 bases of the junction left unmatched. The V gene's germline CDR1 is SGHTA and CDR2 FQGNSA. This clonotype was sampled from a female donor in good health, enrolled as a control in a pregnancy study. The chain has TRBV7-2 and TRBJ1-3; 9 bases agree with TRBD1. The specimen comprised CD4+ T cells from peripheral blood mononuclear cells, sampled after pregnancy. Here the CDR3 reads CASSVNTGGGSTGNTIYF. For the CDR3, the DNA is TGTGCCAGCAGCGTCAATACAGGGGGCGGTTCTACTGGAAACACCATATATTTT.